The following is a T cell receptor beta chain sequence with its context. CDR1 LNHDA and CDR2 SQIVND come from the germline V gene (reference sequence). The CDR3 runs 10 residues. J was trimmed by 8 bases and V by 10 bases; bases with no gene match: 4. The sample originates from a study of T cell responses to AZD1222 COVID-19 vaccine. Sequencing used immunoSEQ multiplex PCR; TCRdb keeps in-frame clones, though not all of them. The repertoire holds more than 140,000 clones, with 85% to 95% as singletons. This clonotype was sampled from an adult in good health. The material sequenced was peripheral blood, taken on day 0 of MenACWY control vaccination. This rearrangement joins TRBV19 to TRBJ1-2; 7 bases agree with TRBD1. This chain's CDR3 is CATNRGGYTF. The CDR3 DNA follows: TGTGCCACCAACAGGGGCGGCTACACCTTC.